This TCR beta chain was captured by sequencing in a study of cytomegalovirus exposure and HLA in healthy donors. V was cut by 6 bases and J by 6 bases, with 17 bases left in between. The germline gives CDR1 MDHEN, CDR2 SYDVKM. The CDR3 is 14 amino acids. This PCR relied on a set of 60 Vbeta primers and 13 Jbeta primers. Here immunoSEQ multiplex PCR was the method, and the copy in TCRdb shows in-frame clones only, minus some. This table has 180,000 or so clones, over 75% appearing once. The V and J genes are TRBV28 and TRBJ1-1; no clear D gene. This clonotype was obtained from a man aged 45-65 years in good health and CMV-seropositive. Sample: PBMCs. CDR3 region: CASSRGRSGAEAFF. As DNA, the CDR3 is TGTGCCAGCAGCCGAGGGCGGTCGGGTGCTGAAGCTTTCTTT.